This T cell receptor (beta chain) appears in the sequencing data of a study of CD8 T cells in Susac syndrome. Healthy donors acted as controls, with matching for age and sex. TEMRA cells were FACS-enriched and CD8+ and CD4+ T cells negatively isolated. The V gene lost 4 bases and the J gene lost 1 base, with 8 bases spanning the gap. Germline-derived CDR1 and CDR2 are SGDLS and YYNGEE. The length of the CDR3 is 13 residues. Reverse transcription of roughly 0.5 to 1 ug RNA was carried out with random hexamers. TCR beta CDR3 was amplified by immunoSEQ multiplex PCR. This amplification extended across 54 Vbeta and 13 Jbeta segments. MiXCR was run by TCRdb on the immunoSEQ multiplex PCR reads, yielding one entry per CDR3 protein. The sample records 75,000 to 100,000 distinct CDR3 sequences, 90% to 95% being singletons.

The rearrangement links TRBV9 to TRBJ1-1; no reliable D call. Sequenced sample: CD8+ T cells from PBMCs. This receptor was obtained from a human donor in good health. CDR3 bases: TGTGCCAGCAGCAAGCAGGCGAACACTGAAGCTTTCTTT. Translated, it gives CASSKQANTEAFF.